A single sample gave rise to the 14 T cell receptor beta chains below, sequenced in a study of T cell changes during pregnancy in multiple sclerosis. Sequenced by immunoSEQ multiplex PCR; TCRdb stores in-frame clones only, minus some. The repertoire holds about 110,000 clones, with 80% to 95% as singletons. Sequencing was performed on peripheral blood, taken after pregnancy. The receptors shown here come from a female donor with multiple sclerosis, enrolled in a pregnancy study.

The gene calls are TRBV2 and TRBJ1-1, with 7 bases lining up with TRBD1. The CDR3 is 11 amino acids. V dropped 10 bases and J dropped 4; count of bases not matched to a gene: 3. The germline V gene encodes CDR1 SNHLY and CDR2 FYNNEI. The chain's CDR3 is CAKRQGTEAFF. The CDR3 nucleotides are TGTGCCAAGAGACAGGGCACTGAAGCTTTCTTT. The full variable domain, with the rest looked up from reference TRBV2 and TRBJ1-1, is EPEVTQTPSHQVTQMGQEVILRCVPISNHLYFYWYRQILGQKVEFLVSFYNNEISEKSEIFDDQFSVERPDGSNFTLKIRSTKLEDSAMYFCAKRQGTEAFFGQGTRLTVV.

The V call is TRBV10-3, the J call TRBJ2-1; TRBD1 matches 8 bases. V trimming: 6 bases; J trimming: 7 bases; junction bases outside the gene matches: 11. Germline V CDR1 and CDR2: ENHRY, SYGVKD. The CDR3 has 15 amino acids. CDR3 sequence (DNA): TGTGCCATCAGCCCTCTCCAGGGGGCGCTGAATGAGCAGTTCTTC. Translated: CAISPLQGALNEQFF.

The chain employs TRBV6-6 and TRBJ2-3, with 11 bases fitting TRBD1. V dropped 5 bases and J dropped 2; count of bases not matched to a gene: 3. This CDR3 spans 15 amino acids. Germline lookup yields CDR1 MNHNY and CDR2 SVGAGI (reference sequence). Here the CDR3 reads CASSRGQGDTDTQYF. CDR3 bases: TGTGCCAGCAGTAGGGGACAGGGGGACACAGATACGCAGTATTTT.

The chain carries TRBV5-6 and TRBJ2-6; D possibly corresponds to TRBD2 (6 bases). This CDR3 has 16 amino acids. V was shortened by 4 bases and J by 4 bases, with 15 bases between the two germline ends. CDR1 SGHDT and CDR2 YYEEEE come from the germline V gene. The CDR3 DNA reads TGTGCCAGCAGCGCCCGCCGGGGGTCCGGGGCCAACGTCCTGACTTTC. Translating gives CASSARRGSGANVLTF. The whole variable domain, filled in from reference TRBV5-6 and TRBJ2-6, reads DAGVTQSPTHLIKTRGQQVTLRCSPKSGHDTVSWYQQALGQGPQFIFQYYEEEERQRGNFPDRFSGHQFPNYSSELNVNALLLGDSALYLCASSARRGSGANVLTFGAGSRLTVL.

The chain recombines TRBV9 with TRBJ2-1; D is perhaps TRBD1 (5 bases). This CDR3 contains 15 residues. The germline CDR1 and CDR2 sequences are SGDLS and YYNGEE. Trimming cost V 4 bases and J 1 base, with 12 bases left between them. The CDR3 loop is CASSRGGVSYNEQFF. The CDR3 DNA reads TGTGCCAGCAGCAGGGGTGGCGTTTCCTACAATGAGCAGTTCTTC.

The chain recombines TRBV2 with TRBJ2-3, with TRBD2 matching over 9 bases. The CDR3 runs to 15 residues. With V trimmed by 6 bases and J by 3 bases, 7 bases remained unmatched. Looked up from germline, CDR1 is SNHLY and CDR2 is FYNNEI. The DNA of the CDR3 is TGTGCCAGCAGCGAGAGACTAGCGGTGACAGATACGCAGTATTTT. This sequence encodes CASSERLAVTDTQYF. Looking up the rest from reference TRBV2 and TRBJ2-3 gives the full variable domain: EPEVTQTPSHQVTQMGQEVILRCVPISNHLYFYWYRQILGQKVEFLVSFYNNEISEKSEIFDDQFSVERPDGSNFTLKIRSTKLEDSAMYFCASSERLAVTDTQYFGPGTRLTVL.

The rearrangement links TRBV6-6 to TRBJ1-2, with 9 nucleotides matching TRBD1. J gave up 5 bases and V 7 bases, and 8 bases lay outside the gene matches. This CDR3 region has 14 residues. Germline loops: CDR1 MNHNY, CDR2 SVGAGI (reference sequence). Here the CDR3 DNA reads TGTGCCAGCACCCAACTGGGACAGGGTTATGGCTACACCTTC. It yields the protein CASTQLGQGYGYTF.

CDR3 DNA: TGCGCCAGCAGCTTGACAGGGGCTCAGCCCCAGCATTTT. This codes for CASSLTGAQPQHF. The chain joins TRBV5-1 to TRBJ1-5; 7 bases map to TRBD1. V was pared by 1 base and J by 6 bases, with 1 base of the junction left unmatched. The germline CDR1 and CDR2 sequences are SGHRS and YFSETQ. CDR3 size: 13 residues.

The CDR3 DNA reads TGTGCCAGCGGCCTTTCTGGACGGGGGAACACCGGGGAGCTGTTTTTT. As protein: CASGLSGRGNTGELFF. V gene TRBV19 combines with J gene TRBJ2-2, with D possibly being TRBD2 (5 bases). The CDR3 sequence is 16 residues long. Trimming cost V 9 bases and J 1 base, with 18 bases left between them. Germline assignment: CDR1 LNHDA and CDR2 SQIVND (reference sequence). Full variable domain (outside the CDR3, taken from reference TRBV19 and TRBJ2-2): DGGITQSPKYLFRKEGQNVTLSCEQNLNHDAMYWYRQDPGQGLRLIYYSQIVNDFQKGDIAEGYSVSREKKESFPLTVTSAQKNPTAFYLCASGLSGRGNTGELFFGEGSRLTVL.

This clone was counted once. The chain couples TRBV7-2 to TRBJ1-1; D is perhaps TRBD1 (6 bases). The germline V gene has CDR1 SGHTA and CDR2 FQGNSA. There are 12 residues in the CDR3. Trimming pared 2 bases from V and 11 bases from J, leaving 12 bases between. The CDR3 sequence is CASSLRGQKAFF. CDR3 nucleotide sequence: TGTGCCAGCAGCTTACGAGGACAGAAGGCTTTCTTT.

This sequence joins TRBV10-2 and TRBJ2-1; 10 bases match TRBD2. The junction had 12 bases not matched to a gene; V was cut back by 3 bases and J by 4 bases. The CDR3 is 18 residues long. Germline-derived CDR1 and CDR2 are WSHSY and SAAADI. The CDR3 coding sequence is TGCGCCAGCAGTGACCCCCACGGGAGCGGGGGGGGATACAATGAGCAGTTCTTC. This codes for CASSDPHGSGGGYNEQFF.

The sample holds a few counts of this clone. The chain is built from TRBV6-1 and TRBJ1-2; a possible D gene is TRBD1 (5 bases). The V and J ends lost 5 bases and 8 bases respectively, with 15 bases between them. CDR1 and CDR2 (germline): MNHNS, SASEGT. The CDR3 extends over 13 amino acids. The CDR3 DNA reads TGTGCCAGCAGTCCCGAGGCAGGGTTAGGCTACACCTTC. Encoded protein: CASSPEAGLGYTF.

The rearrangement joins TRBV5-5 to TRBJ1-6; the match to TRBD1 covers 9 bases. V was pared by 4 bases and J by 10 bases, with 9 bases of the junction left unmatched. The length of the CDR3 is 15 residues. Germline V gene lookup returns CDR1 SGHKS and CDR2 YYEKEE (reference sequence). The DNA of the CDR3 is TGTGCCAGCAGCCCCGGGACAGGGTCGGGGTCACCCCTCCACTTT. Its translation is CASSPGTGSGSPLHF. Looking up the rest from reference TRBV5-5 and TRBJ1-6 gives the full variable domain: DAGVTQSPTHLIKTRGQQVTLRCSPISGHKSVSWYQQVLGQGPQFIFQYYEKEERGRGNFPDRFSARQFPNYSSELNVNALLLGDSALYLCASSPGTGSGSPLHFGNGTRLTVT.

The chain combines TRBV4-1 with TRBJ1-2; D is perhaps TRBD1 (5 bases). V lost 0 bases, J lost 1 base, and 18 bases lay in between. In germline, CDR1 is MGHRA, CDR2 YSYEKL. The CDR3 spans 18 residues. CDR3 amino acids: CASSQDLRAGRGNYGYTF. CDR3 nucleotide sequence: TGCGCCAGCAGCCAAGATTTAAGGGCAGGGCGGGGTAACTATGGCTACACCTTC.